This record looks at one T cell receptor beta chain sequence and its context. Some clones are missing from TCRdb's copy, which holds only in-frame ones; the method was immunoSEQ multiplex PCR. This table has over 60,000 clones, under 95% appearing once. This entry is derived from a study of human versus mouse CDR3 diversity and MHC coevolution. The CDR3 consists of 14 residues. Germline CDR1 and CDR2: SEHNR and FQNEAQ (reference sequence). Sequences were obtained from naive CD4+ T cells from blood. Subset given: CD45RO-negative CD62L-positive naive CD4 T cells. This sequence originates from a person aged 25 to 75 in good health. The chain employs TRBV7-9 and TRBJ2-5; D is possibly TRBD2 (6 bases). The end of the DNA is better explained by TRBJ2-7, so the J call may be wrong. Written as DNA, the CDR3 is TGTGCCAGCAGCCAGCCCTCCGGGAGCTACGAGCAGTACTTC. It translates to CASSQPSGSYEQYF.